These T cell receptor beta chains were read from a single sample in a study of T cell responses to AZD1222 COVID-19 vaccine. Using immunoSEQ multiplex PCR, the repertoire was profiled, and TCRdb retains in-frame clones only, with some absent. The profile shows 120,000 or so clones, 88% of them singletons. The sequences come from peripheral blood, collected on day 0 of AZD1222 vaccination. The receptors were sampled from an adult in good health. The CDR3 runs from the conserved cysteine through the conserved F or W. D genes are given only for firm matches. Clone size is stated in some rows and not others, as once, few, many or a class when expanded.

15,TRBD1,TRBV5-4,TRBJ1-1,once,CASSHTGTGNTEAFF,TGTGCCAGCAGTCATACCGGGACAGGGAACACTGAAGCTTTCTTT
17,TRBD1,TRBV10-3,TRBJ1-1,once,CAISEIPGQGAYTEAFF,TGTGCCATCAGTGAGATACCGGGACAGGGGGCTTACACTGAAGCTTTCTTT
15,-,TRBV6-2/TRBV6-3,TRBJ2-2,-,CASSYRVGEPGELFF,TGTGCCAGCAGTTACAGGGTGGGTGAACCCGGGGAGCTGTTTTTT
15,-,TRBV5-8,TRBJ2-3,once,CASTGKTWGTDTQYF,TGTGCCAGTACCGGGAAAACTTGGGGCACAGATACGCAGTATTTT
15,-,TRBV29-1,TRBJ1-1,few,CSVGRTGLELPEAFF,TGCAGCGTTGGAAGAACCGGGCTAGAGTTACCTGAAGCTTTCTTT
11,-,TRBV12-3/TRBV12-4,TRBJ1-3,-,CASSQRNTIYF,TGTGCCAGCAGTCAAAGAAACACCATATATTTT
14,-,TRBV19,TRBJ2-3,-,CASSIAGATDTQYF,TGTGCCAGTAGTATAGCGGGGGCCACAGATACGCAGTATTTT
14,-,TRBV19,TRBJ2-5,-,CASSIRQAKETQYF,TGTGCCAGTAGTATCCGACAGGCGAAAGAGACCCAGTACTTC
13,-,TRBV6-4,TRBJ1-5,-,CASSPTVSQPQHF,TGTGCCAGCAGCCCCACGGTGTCTCAGCCCCAGCATTTT
15,TRBD1,TRBV7-2,TRBJ1-2,-,CASSLSWGQPYGYTF,TGTGCCAGCAGCTTATCCTGGGGACAGCCTTATGGCTACACCTTC
14,TRBD1,TRBV5-1,TRBJ1-2,-,CASSPGQGNYGYTF,TGCGCCAGCAGCCCGGGACAGGGGAACTATGGCTACACCTTC
15,TRBD1,TRBV2,TRBJ1-1,-,CASTRSTGGGNEAFF,TGTGCCAGCACCCGATCTACAGGGGGTGGAAATGAAGCTTTCTTT
15,TRBD2,TRBV6-4,TRBJ2-1,-,CASSVAGGSYNEQFF,TGTGCCAGCAGCGTAGCGGGGGGGTCCTACAATGAGCAGTTCTTC
16,TRBD1,TRBV18,TRBJ1-5,-,CASSQTGGAGNQPQHF,TGTGCCAGCTCACAAACAGGGGGCGCGGGCAATCAGCCCCAGCATTTT